The present T cell receptor beta chain was sequenced within a study of response to subunit inactivated influenza vaccine. About this clonotype itself: The antigen is undetermined.

General observations from the study: Each seasonal influenza vaccination recruits few new T cells, the authors suggested.

TCRdb itself ran the RT-PCR reads through MiXCR, one entry per CDR3 protein. The repertoire holds 450,000 to 600,000 distinct CDR3 sequences, about 17% seen once, with approximately 3% in the top ten. The germline V and J ends were trimmed by 3 bases and 0 bases, with 15 bases remaining between them. This CDR3 is 17 amino acids long. CDR1 is MGHDK and CDR2 is SYGVNS in the germline V gene. V is TRBV25-1 and J is TRBJ2-1; D tentatively fits TRBD1 or TRBD2 (7 bases each). Sequences were derived from CD4+ T cells sorted from PBMCs, sampled roughly 24 months after vaccination. The sequence was obtained from a man aged 45-69 years who received an inactivated influenza vaccine. CDR3 in DNA: TGTGCCAGCAGTGATCCAGGGGGGGGCCACTCCTACAATGAGCAGTTCTTC. This gives the protein CASSDPGGGHSYNEQFF.